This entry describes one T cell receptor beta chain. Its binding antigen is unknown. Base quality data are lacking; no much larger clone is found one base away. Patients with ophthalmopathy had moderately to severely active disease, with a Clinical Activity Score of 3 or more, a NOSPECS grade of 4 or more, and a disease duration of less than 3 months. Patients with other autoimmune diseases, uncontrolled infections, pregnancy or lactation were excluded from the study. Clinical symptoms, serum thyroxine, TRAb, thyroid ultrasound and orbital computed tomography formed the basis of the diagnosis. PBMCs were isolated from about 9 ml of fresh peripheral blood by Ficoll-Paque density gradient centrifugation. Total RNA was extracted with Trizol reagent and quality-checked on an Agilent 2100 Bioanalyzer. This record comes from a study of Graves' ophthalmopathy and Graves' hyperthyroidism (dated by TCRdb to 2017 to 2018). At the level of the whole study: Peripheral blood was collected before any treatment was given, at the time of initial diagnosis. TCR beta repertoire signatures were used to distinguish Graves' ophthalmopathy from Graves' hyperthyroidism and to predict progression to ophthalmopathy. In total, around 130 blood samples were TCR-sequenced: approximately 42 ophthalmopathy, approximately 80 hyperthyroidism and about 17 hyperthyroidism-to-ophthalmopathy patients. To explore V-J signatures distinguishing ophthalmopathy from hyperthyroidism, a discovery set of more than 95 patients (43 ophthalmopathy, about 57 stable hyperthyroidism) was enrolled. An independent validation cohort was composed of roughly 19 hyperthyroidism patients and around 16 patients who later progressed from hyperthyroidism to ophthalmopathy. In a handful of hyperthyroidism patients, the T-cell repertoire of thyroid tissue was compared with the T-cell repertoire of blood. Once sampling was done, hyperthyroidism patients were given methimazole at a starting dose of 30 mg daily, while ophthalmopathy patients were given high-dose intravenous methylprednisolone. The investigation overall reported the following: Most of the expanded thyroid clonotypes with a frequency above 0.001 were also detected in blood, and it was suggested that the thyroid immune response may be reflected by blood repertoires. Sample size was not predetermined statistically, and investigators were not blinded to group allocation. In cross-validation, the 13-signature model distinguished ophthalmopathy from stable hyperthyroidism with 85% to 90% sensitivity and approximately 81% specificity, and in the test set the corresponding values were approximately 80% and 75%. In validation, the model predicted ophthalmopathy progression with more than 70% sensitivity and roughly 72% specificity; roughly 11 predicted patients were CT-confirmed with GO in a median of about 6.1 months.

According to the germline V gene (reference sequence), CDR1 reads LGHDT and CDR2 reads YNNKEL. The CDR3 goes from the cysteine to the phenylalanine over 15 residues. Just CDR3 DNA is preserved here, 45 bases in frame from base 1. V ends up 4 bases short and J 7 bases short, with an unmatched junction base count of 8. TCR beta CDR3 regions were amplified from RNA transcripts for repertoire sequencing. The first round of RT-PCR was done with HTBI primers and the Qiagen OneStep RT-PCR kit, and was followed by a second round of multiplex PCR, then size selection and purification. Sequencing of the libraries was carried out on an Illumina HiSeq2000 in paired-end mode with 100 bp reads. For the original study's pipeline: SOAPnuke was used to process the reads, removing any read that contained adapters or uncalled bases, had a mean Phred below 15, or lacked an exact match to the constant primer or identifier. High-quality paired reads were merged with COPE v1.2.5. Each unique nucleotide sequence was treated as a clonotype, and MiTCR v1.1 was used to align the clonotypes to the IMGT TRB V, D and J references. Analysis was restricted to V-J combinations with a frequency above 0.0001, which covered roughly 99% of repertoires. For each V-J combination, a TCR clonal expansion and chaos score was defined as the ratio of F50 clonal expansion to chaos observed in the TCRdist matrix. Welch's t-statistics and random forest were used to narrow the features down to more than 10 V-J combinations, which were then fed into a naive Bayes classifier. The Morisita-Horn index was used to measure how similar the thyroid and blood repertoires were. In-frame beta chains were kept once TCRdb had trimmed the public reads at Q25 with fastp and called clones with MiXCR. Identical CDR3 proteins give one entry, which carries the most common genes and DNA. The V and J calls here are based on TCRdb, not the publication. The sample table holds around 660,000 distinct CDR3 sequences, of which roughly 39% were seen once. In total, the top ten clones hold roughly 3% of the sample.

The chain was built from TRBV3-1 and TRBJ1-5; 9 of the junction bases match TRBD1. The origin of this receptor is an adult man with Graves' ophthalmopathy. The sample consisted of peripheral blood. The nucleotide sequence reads TGTGCCAGCAGCCCAACAGGGGGCGCGGGACAGCCCCAGCATTTT. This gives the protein CASSPTGGAGQPQHF.